One and the same sample provided the 10 T cell receptor beta chains below, sequenced in a study of blood T cell repertoires in COVID-19. TCRdb keeps only in-frame clones here, not all; method: immunoSEQ multiplex PCR. The sample has under 300,000 clones; 70% to 85% are singletons. Sequenced: peripheral blood. The receptors derive from a woman in her thirties or forties with active or convalescent COVID-19.

V gene TRBV6-5 combines with J gene TRBJ2-2; D gene unclear. Trimming cost V 2 bases and J 4 bases, with 5 bases left between them. CDR1 and CDR2 from the germline V gene are MNHEY and SVGAGI. The CDR3 totals 13 residues. CDR3 amino acids: CASSYEVTGELFF. The CDR3 bases are TGTGCCAGCAGTTACGAGGTCACCGGGGAGCTGTTTTTT.

The CDR3 protein is CASSLGRGGANVLTF. The CDR3 region has the DNA TGTGCCAGCAGCTTGGGACGGGGTGGGGCCAACGTCCTGACTTTC. The gene calls are TRBV5-6 and TRBJ2-6, with D tentatively TRBD2 (5 bases). This CDR3 contains 15 residues. V lost 0 bases, J lost 3 bases, and 7 bases lay in between. Germline V gene lookup returns CDR1 SGHDT and CDR2 YYEEEE.

V gene TRBV2 combines with J gene TRBJ2-3, with unresolved D. Trimming removed 4 bases from V and 0 bases from J, with 5 bases in between. The CDR3 contains 13 residues. CDR1 SNHLY and CDR2 FYNNEI come from the germline V gene. For the CDR3, the DNA is TGTGCCAGCAGTGTACTCAGCACAGATACGCAGTATTTT. It encodes CASSVLSTDTQYF.

V and J are TRBV10-1 and TRBJ1-6, with TRBD1 identical over 7 bases. J gave up 5 bases and V 10 bases, and 5 bases lay outside the gene matches. The length of the CDR3 is 13 residues. The germline V gene encodes CDR1 WNHNN and CDR2 SYGVQD (reference sequence). The CDR3 DNA sequence: TGCGCCAACCCGGGACAGAATAATTCACCCCTCCACTTT. It is translated as CANPGQNNSPLHF.

The chain joins TRBV5-5 to TRBJ1-2, with TRBD1 matching 7 bases. Germline-derived CDR1 and CDR2 are SGHKS and YYEKEE (reference sequence). Unmatched junction bases numbered 10, after V lost 5 bases and J lost 3 bases. The CDR3 contains 15 residues. In DNA, the CDR3 is TGTGCCAGCAGGTTAACAGGGGTTACGGACTATGGCTACACCTTC. Amino acid sequence: CASRLTGVTDYGYTF.

A note on this clone: Other DNA sequences in this specimen translate into the identical CDR3. This chain joins TRBV18 and TRBJ1-3; possibly TRBD1 for D (6 bases). Germline CDR1 KGHSH, CDR2 LQKENI. The CDR3 contains 14 residues. Trimming took off 3 bases at V and 1 base at J, with 7 bases between the two ends. This chain's CDR3 is CASSPQGSGNTIYF. The CDR3 DNA reads as TGTGCCAGCTCACCCCAGGGGTCTGGAAACACCATATATTTT.

The chain links TRBV27 to TRBJ1-2; tentatively, D is TRBD1 (6 bases). Germline loops: CDR1 MNHEY, CDR2 SMNVEV (reference sequence). Trimming left V 2 bases short and J 8 bases short, with 12 bases between. The CDR3 loop spans 13 amino acids. The CDR3 here is CASSLAPTGGYTF. The CDR3 DNA follows: TGTGCCAGCAGTTTAGCTCCAACAGGGGGCTACACCTTC.

The CDR3 DNA is TGCGCCAGCAGCTGGGGACAGGGGGTAAATGAGCAGTTCTTC. Translation: CASSWGQGVNEQFF. This chain joins TRBV5-1 and TRBJ2-1; TRBD1 agrees at 11 bases. The germline V gene encodes CDR1 SGHRS and CDR2 YFSETQ. V dropped 3 bases and J dropped 7; count of bases not matched to a gene: 3. The CDR3 is made up of 14 amino acids.

The chain has TRBV28 and TRBJ1-2; 9 positions match TRBD1. J gave up 0 bases and V 3 bases, and 5 bases lay outside the gene matches. CDR1 is MDHEN, CDR2 SYDVKM, per germline. This CDR3 has 16 residues. The CDR3 region is CASSFGTGWTNYGYTF. CDR3 DNA: TGTGCCAGCAGTTTTGGGACAGGGTGGACTAACTATGGCTACACCTTC.

This clone was observed once. This chain uses TRBV4-1 with TRBJ1-2, with D perhaps TRBD1 (6 bases). V was trimmed by 2 bases and J by 0 bases, leaving 13 bases between them. Germline CDR1 is MGHRA and CDR2 is YSYEKL. The CDR3 is 16 residues long. For the CDR3, the DNA is TGCGCCAGCAGCCAACCCCCACAGGGTGCTAACTATGGCTACACCTTC. Protein product: CASSQPPQGANYGYTF.